The present entry profiles one T cell receptor beta chain with its context. Its specificity is not known. These data originate in a study of graft-versus-host responses after intestinal transplantation. The overall study: Induction using anti-thymocyte globulin, followed by tacrolimus and steroids for roughly 3 years, was given to all recipients.

Profiling relied on immunoSEQ multiplex PCR, and the TCRdb table lists in-frame clones only, not all of them. The table has tens of thousands of clones, roughly 89% seen once; the top ten hold roughly 0.1%. The ends were cut back, 2 bases at V and 0 bases at J, with 8 bases in the middle. This CDR3 is 15 amino acids long. Germline V lookup: CDR1 SGHRS, CDR2 YFSETQ. The chain uses TRBV5-1 and TRBJ1-4; D may be TRBD1 (5 bases). Sequencing used unstimulated CD4+ T cells sorted from spleen or lymph node cells, obtained before intestinal transplant. This TCR was recovered from a human donor who received an intestinal transplant. CDR3 coding DNA: TGCGCCAGCAGCTTTTCGGGGGCAACTAATGAAAAACTGTTTTTT. This translates into CASSFSGATNEKLFF.